Given below is one TCR beta chain in context. This clonotype was found many times. Its antigen target is currently unknown. Per-nucleotide qualities are absent, and no much larger clonotype sits a single base away. Spanning cysteine to phenylalanine, the CDR3 consists of 15 amino acids. Just the 45-base CDR3 DNA is kept, in frame starting at base 1. CDR1 and CDR2 were assigned from the germline V gene as SGDLS and YYNGEE. V loses 0 bases, J loses 2 bases, and the germline ends lie 11 bases apart. The record originates from a study of CD8 T cells in ankylosing spondylitis listed by TCRdb under 2017. Regarding the research as a whole: The study profiled T cell receptor beta repertoires in healthy donors and ankylosing spondylitis patients to find disease-linked TCR variants. The full study cohort was made up of 20 to 25 ankylosing spondylitis patients and more than 90 healthy donors. Peripheral blood was sampled, and synovial fluid was also collected from ankylosing spondylitis patients.

Sequenced using an Illumina HiSeq 2500. Quantitative 5'-RACE with molecular barcodes was the method used to prepare the TCR beta libraries. Per the authors' processing: A new computational method, built on a probabilistic model of VDJ rearrangement, was used to identify disease-linked TCR variants. TCRdb passed the public sequencing reads through fastp at Q25 and MiXCR, retaining productive beta sequences. A single entry per CDR3 protein holds the most common genes and DNA from its merged rows. TCRdb, rather than the study authors, made the V and J calls. The sample data list tens of thousands of distinct CDR3 sequences, and 3.5% to 4% of these were observed just once. The ten most abundant clones make up 3% to 4% of the sample. Overall study outcomes, separate from this receptor: The disease-linked clones had a CD8+ phenotype and were found at relatively low frequencies in peripheral blood. Some motif variants had previously been reported in the synovial fluid and blood of reactive arthritis patients, which suggests shared mechanisms of disease initiation. Blood from ankylosing spondylitis patients appeared to be characterized by a TCR beta motif made up of under 10 highly homologous amino acid variants. The disease-linked clones were reported as significantly enriched in matched synovial fluid samples from ankylosing spondylitis patients.

The receptor was isolated from a female donor with ankylosing spondylitis or in good health (not recorded which). The sequenced sample consisted of blood, either unsorted or a sorted T cell fraction (not recorded which). The rearranged chain carries TRBV9 and TRBJ1-1; a confident D gene designation cannot be given. The CDR3 in this case is CASSVGGLLNTEAFF. The DNA reads TGTGCCAGCAGCGTAGGAGGACTCTTAAACACTGAAGCTTTCTTT.